Here is one TCR beta chain with its context. The antigen is not known. Unique molecular identifiers tagged individual cDNA molecules. TCRdb itself ran the 5' RACE reads through MiXCR, one entry per CDR3 protein. The sample carries under 90,000 distinct CDR3 sequences, around 14% recorded once. Germline lookup yields CDR1 MDHEN and CDR2 SYDVKM. CDR3 length: 15 residues. Trimming removed 4 bases from V and 5 bases from J; junction bases left unmatched: 5. The data are from a study of early T cells in non-severe SARS-CoV-2 infection. Study-wide context: Bulk RNA taken from unsorted whole blood was sequenced, leaving chains unpaired. Whole-study results and caveats: Matches to VDJdb favored anti-spike CD8 responses and missed private and CD4 specificities.

The TCR comes from an adult who was a healthcare worker with PCR-confirmed SARS-CoV-2 infection or an uninfected control (not recorded which). Source material: whole blood. The chain uses TRBV28 and TRBJ2-3, with 11 bases fitting TRBD2. CDR3 region: CASSSTSGRRDTQYF. The CDR3 nucleotides are TGTGCCAGCAGTTCAACTAGCGGGAGAAGAGATACGCAGTATTTT.